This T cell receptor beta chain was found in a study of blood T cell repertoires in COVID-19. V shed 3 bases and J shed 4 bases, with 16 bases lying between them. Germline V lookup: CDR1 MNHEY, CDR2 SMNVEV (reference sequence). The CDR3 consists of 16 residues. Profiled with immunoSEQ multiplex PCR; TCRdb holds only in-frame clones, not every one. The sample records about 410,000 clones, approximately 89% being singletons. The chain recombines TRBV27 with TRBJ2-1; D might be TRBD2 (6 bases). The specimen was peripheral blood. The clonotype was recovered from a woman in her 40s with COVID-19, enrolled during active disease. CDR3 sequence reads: CASSLSSGARYNEQFF. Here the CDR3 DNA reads TGTGCCAGCAGTTTGAGTAGCGGAGCCAGATACAATGAGCAGTTCTTC.